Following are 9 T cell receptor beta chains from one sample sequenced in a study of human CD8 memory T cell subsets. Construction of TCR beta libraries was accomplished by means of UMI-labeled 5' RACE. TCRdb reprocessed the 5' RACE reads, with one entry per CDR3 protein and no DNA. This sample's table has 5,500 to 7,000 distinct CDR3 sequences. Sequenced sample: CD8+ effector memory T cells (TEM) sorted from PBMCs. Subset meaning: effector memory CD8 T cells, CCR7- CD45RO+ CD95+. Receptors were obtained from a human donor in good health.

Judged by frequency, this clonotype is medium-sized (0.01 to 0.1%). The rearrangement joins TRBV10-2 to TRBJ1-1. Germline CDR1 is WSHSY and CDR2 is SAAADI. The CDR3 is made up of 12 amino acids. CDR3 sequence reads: CASSYWISEAFF.

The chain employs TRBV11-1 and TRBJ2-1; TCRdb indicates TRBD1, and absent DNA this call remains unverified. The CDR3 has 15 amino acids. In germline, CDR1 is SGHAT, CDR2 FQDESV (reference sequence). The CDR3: CASSPAGGDVNEQFF.

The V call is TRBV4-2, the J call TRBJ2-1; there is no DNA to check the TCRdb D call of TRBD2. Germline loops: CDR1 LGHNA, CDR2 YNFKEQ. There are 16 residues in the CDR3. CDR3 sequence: CASSQVTSGMYNEQFF.

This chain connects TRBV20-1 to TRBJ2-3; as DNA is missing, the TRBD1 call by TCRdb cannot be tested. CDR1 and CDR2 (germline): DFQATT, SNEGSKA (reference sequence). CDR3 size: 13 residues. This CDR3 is CSARTGAGDTQYF.

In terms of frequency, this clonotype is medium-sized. The CDR3 sequence: CASSQGSGDYNEQFF. The gene calls are TRBV4-3 and TRBJ2-1. The CDR3 contains 15 residues. CDR1 is LGHNA, CDR2 YSLEER, per germline.

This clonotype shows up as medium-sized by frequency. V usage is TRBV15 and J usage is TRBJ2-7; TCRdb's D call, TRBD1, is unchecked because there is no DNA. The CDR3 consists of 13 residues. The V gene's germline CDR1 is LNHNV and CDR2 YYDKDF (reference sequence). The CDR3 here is CATSSGDSYEQYF.

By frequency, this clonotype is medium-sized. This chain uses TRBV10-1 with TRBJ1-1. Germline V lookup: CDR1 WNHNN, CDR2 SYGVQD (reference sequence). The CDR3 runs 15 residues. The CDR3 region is CASSDPSTGNTEAFF.

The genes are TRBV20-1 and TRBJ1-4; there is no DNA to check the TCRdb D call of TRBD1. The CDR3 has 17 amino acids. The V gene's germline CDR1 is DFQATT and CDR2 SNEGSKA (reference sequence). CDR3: CSAQDGTAFATNEKLFF.

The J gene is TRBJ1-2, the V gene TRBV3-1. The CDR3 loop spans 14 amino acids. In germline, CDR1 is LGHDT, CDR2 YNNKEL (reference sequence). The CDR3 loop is CASSQEEGYYGYTF.